One and the same sample provided the 25 T cell receptor beta chains below, sequenced in a study of T-cell reconstitution after alpha-beta-depleted transplantation in children. For TCRbeta, the library was prepared with unique molecular identifiers. TCRdb redid the calling of the PCR reads with MiXCR, one entry per CDR3 protein. The sample has just under 150,000 distinct CDR3 sequences; 8.8% are singletons. The specimen comprised PBMCs, mostly from graft donor cells, sampled 180 days after TCRalphabeta/CD19-depleted stem cell transplant. These receptors all come from a female patient younger than 10 who had a stem cell transplant for congenital amegakaryocytic thrombocytopenia, so the T cells may come from the graft donor.

The chain joins TRBV11-2 to TRBJ2-7; 10 nucleotides align to TRBD2. Germline assignment: CDR1 SGHAT and CDR2 FQNNGV. The CDR3 extends over 16 amino acids. V lost 1 base to trimming and J lost 7 bases; unmatched junction nucleotides: 10. The CDR3 nucleotides read TGTGCCAGCAGCTTAGTAAGTCTAGCGGGAGTGGAGGAGCAGTACTTC. This encodes CASSLVSLAGVEEQYF.

This clonotype was seen at least ten times. This chain uses TRBV12-3 or TRBV12-4 with TRBJ2-1, with no clear D. CDR3 length: 13 amino acids. V lost 6 bases to trimming and J lost 5 bases, with 11 bases between them. The CDR3 DNA is TGTGCCAGCAGAAGGTGGAGCCACAATGAGCAGTTCTTC. Translation gives CASRRWSHNEQFF.

This clonotype was detected many times. This chain joins TRBV10-3 and TRBJ2-2; D is tentatively TRBD1 or TRBD2 (5 bases each). CDR1 and CDR2 from the germline V gene are ENHRY and SYGVKD. Deletions cut 5 bases from V and 4 bases from J, with 11 bases between. The CDR3 consists of 14 residues. The CDR3 DNA reads TGTGCCATCAGTTCGGGTGGGGGCACCGGGGAGCTGTTTTTT. Amino acid sequence: CAISSGGGTGELFF.

This clonotype was seen at least ten times. The genes are TRBV19 and TRBJ1-1; TRBD1 is a possible D gene (6 bases). This CDR3 is built from 14 residues. The V end was cut by 3 bases, the J end by 1 base, with 9 bases between. Germline-derived CDR1 and CDR2 are LNHDA and SQIVND (reference sequence). The CDR3 sequence: CASSIPGANTEAFF. The CDR3, as DNA: TGTGCCAGTAGTATCCCAGGGGCGAACACTGAAGCTTTCTTT.

This clonotype was seen ten or more times. The genes are TRBV5-1 and TRBJ2-3; the D gene is possibly TRBD1 (6 bases). The CDR3 loop spans 14 amino acids. V was clipped by 0 bases and J by 5 bases, with 10 bases between them. The germline CDR1 and CDR2 sequences are SGHRS and YFSETQ. The CDR3 here is CASSLGTVRDTQYF. In DNA form, the CDR3 reads TGCGCCAGCAGCTTGGGGACAGTTAGAGATACGCAGTATTTT.

This clonotype was counted ten times or more. This chain uses TRBV20-1 with TRBJ2-6; D call uncertain. The CDR3 extends over 15 amino acids. Trimming pared 1 base from V and 2 bases from J, leaving 9 bases between. The germline V gene has CDR1 DFQATT and CDR2 SNEGSKA (reference sequence). CDR3 bases: TGCAGTGCTAGAGCGGCAGGAACTGGGGCCAACGTCCTGACTTTC. Translation gives CSARAAGTGANVLTF.

This clonotype has at least ten counts. J is TRBJ1-6 and V is TRBV6-5; 7 nucleotides align to TRBD1. The J segment lost 11 bases and the V segment lost 0 bases, leaving 10 bases of the junction unmatched. CDR1 is MNHEY and CDR2 is SVGAGI in the germline V gene. The CDR3 sequence is 16 residues long. CDR3 protein: CASSYSLVAGGAPLHF. In DNA, the CDR3 is TGTGCCAGCAGTTACTCCTTGGTGGCAGGGGGTGCACCCCTCCACTTT.

This clonotype was recorded at least ten times. The rearrangement joins TRBV7-8 to TRBJ2-2, with no clear D. This CDR3 comprises 15 residues. Deletions cut 5 bases from V and 4 bases from J, with 14 bases between. Germline CDR1 reads SGHVS; CDR2 reads FQNEAQ. CDR3 nucleotides: TGTGCCAGCAGCCGTCCAGCGACTGCCACCGGGGAGCTGTTTTTT. Protein product: CASSRPATATGELFF.

This clonotype was detected ten times or more. The chain combines TRBV29-1 with TRBJ2-3; TRBD2 matches 8 bases. The CDR3 covers 15 residues. CDR1 and CDR2 from the germline V gene are SQVTM and ANQGSEA. With 8 bases clipped from V and 2 bases from J, the junction kept 12 bases outside the gene matches. CDR3 in amino acids: CSYSMGLGDTDTQYF. The CDR3 DNA follows: TGCAGCTACTCTATGGGACTAGGCGACACAGATACGCAGTATTTT.

This clonotype was found many times. The chain couples TRBV6-1 to TRBJ2-5; possibly TRBD1 or TRBD2 for D (5 bases each). Germline V gene sequence: CDR1 MNHNS, CDR2 SASEGT. Trimming pared 8 bases from V and 4 bases from J, leaving 14 bases between. This CDR3 contains 13 residues. The DNA for the CDR3 is TGTGCCAGCCGGGCAGGGAGCGGAGAGACCCAGTACTTC. This encodes CASRAGSGETQYF.

This clonotype was detected many times. This rearrangement joins TRBV15 to TRBJ1-3; tentatively, D is TRBD1 (6 bases). CDR1 and CDR2 from the germline V gene are LNHNV and YYDKDF (reference sequence). With 0 bases removed from V and 3 bases from J, the gap between germline ends came to 12 bases. CDR3 length: 16 residues. Here the CDR3 DNA reads TGTGCCACCAGCAGAGATAGTGGGGGCTTTGGAAACACCATATATTTT. This translates into CATSRDSGGFGNTIYF.

This clonotype was observed a single time. This could be a read error, since a much larger clone is one nucleotide away. This chain joins TRBV9 and TRBJ2-7; a possible D gene is TRBD1 (6 bases). Germline assignment: CDR1 SGDLS and CDR2 YYNGEE. V was pared by 0 bases and J by 6 bases, with 22 bases between. The CDR3 has 17 residues. CDR3 in amino acids: CASSVALSRRTDGEQYF. In DNA, the CDR3 is TGTGCCAGCAGCGTAGCCCTAAGCCGCAGGACAGATGGCGAGCAGTACTTC.

The table lists this clonotype with many counts. V gene TRBV28 combines with J gene TRBJ2-7; D is unresolved. V lost 7 bases and J lost 0, with 13 bases in between. The CDR3 loop spans 14 amino acids. CDR1 and CDR2 from the germline V gene are MDHEN and SYDVKM. The CDR3: CASNAAGGSYEQYF. The CDR3 DNA reads as TGTGCCAGCAATGCGGCTGGCGGCTCCTACGAGCAGTACTTC.

There are many counts of this clonotype. The rearrangement uses TRBV20-1 and TRBJ1-5; D ambiguous. V was trimmed by 0 bases and J by 0 bases, leaving 6 bases between them. The V gene's germline CDR1 is DFQATT and CDR2 SNEGSKA (reference sequence). The CDR3 spans 14 residues. The CDR3 reads CSARDPRSNQPQHF. CDR3 bases: TGCAGTGCTAGAGACCCCCGTAGCAATCAGCCCCAGCATTTT.

This clonotype came up many times. This rearrangement joins TRBV20-1 to TRBJ2-3, with TRBD2 matching 10 bases. V was clipped by 3 bases and J by 6 bases; unmatched bases: 0. Germline assignment: CDR1 DFQATT and CDR2 SNEGSKA (reference sequence). This CDR3 is 12 amino acids long. The CDR3 sequence: CSARGLADTQYF. CDR3 nucleotides: TGCAGTGCTAGGGGACTAGCGGATACGCAGTATTTT.

This clonotype came up many times. The chain combines TRBV15 with TRBJ2-7; D is tentatively TRBD1 or TRBD2 (6 bases each). Germline assignment: CDR1 LNHNV and CDR2 YYDKDF (reference sequence). This CDR3 is 14 amino acids long. V lost 3 bases, J lost 6 bases, and 15 bases lay in between. CDR3: CATSRGGTGLEQYF. CDR3 in DNA: TGTGCCACCAGCAGGGGGGGAACAGGGCTCGAGCAGTACTTC.

Many counts were recorded for this clonotype. The chain joins TRBV20-1 to TRBJ2-7; TRBD2 aligns across 11 bases. Germline V gene lookup returns CDR1 DFQATT and CDR2 SNEGSKA (reference sequence). The V and J ends lost 0 bases and 2 bases, in that order; junction bases with no gene match: 6. The CDR3 is 16 amino acids. The CDR3 DNA reads as TGCAGTGCTAGAGATCTCTTAGCGGGAGGGCCCTACGAGCAGTACTTC. Protein sequence: CSARDLLAGGPYEQYF.

Many counts were recorded for this clonotype. The chain combines TRBV4-3 with TRBJ1-4; TRBD1 might be the D (5 bases). Germline values: CDR1 LGHNA, CDR2 YSLEER. This CDR3 is 15 amino acids long. V shed 5 bases and J shed 5 bases, with 15 bases lying between them. The CDR3 DNA reads TGCGCCAGCAGCGCCCTCGGGGGGAGAAATGAAAAACTGTTTTTT. Its translation: CASSALGGRNEKLFF.

This clonotype was seen a handful of times. The V gene is TRBV30, the J gene TRBJ2-7; D is ambiguous. The CDR3 runs 15 residues. Deletions cut 3 bases from V and 2 bases from J, with 17 bases between. CDR1 GTSNPN and CDR2 SVGIG come from the germline V gene (reference sequence). In nucleotides, the CDR3 is TGTGCCTGGAGCCCCCTTCAGTACAGCACCTACGAGCAGTACTTC. It translates to CAWSPLQYSTYEQYF.

This clonotype was seen at least ten times. V usage is TRBV7-8 and J usage is TRBJ2-2; no firm D call. Germline CDR1 and CDR2: SGHVS and FQNEAQ. CDR3 length: 14 residues. V lost 1 base, J lost 6 bases, and 9 bases lay in between. The CDR3 here is CASSLVSGSGELFF. The CDR3 nucleotides read TGTGCCAGCAGCTTAGTATCGGGCTCCGGGGAGCTGTTTTTT.

This clonotype was seen many times. V usage is TRBV3-1 and J usage is TRBJ2-3; possible D gene TRBD1, 5 bases. Germline loops: CDR1 LGHDT, CDR2 YNNKEL (reference sequence). Trimming removed 0 bases from V and 7 bases from J, with 8 bases in between. The CDR3 spans 13 residues. The CDR3 loop reads CASSQDRGYTQYF. CDR3 DNA sequence: TGTGCCAGCAGCCAAGATAGGGGCTATACGCAGTATTTT.

This clonotype was counted between two and nine times. V gene TRBV5-1 combines with J gene TRBJ2-2; D is undetermined. V was clipped by 6 bases and J by 0 bases, with 9 bases between them. There are 14 residues in the CDR3. CDR1 and CDR2 (germline): SGHRS, YFSETQ. CDR3 nucleotides: TGCGCCAGCACCCCAGGTGCGAACACCGGGGAGCTGTTTTTT. This translates into CASTPGANTGELFF.

This clonotype was observed many times. The gene calls are TRBV5-6 and TRBJ2-7, with 7 bases lining up with TRBD1. J gave up 4 bases and V 0 bases, and 10 bases lay outside the gene matches. Germline CDR1 and CDR2: SGHDT and YYEEEE. There are 16 residues in the CDR3. In DNA, the CDR3 is TGTGCCAGCAGCTTGGGGGGACAGACGGGGCCGTACGAGCAGTACTTC. Translated, it gives CASSLGGQTGPYEQYF.

The chain is built from TRBV28 and TRBJ1-2, with no clear D. The V gene's germline CDR1 is MDHEN and CDR2 SYDVKM. V was clipped by 2 bases and J by 6 bases, with 7 bases between them. The CDR3 loop spans 12 amino acids. CDR3 in amino acids: CASSLGRDGYTF. CDR3 sequence (DNA): TGTGCCAGCAGTTTAGGTAGGGATGGCTACACCTTC.

This clonotype appeared many times. The chain is built from TRBV7-9 and TRBJ2-3; 8 nucleotides align to TRBD1. The CDR3 loop spans 15 amino acids. CDR1 and CDR2 (germline): SEHNR, FQNEAQ (reference sequence). The V gene end was trimmed by 8 bases and the J gene end by 5 bases; junction bases not matched to a gene: 12. The CDR3 DNA is TGTGCCAGCGGGTCCCCGGACAGGGCGGAAGATACGCAGTATTTT. This gives the protein CASGSPDRAEDTQYF.